The rows below give T cell receptor beta chains drawn from one sample of a study of beta chain features in type 1 diabetes. Profiling relied on immunoSEQ multiplex PCR, and the TCRdb table lists in-frame clones only, not all of them. This table has roughly 290,000 clones, about 7.8% appearing once. Source material: central memory CD4+ T cells from blood. The receptors shown here come from a woman aged 18-29 years in good health. The CDR3 runs from the conserved cysteine through the conserved F or W. D genes are given only for firm matches. Clone size is not always given. Where it is, it says once, few, many or a class for expanded clones.

J gene: TRBJ2-5; clone size: few; V gene: TRBV5-8; D gene: TRBD1; CDR3 DNA: TGTGCCAGCAGCTTCGAACCGGGACAGATCCAAGAGACCCAGTACTTC; CDR3 protein: CASSFEPGQIQETQYF
J gene: TRBJ1-4; clone size: many; V gene: TRBV2; D gene: NA; CDR3 DNA: TGTGCCAGCAGCCGAGGGGGGACAACTAATGAAAAACTGTTTTTT; CDR3 protein: CASSRGGTTNEKLFF
J gene: TRBJ2-5; clone size: NA; V gene: TRBV18; D gene: NA; CDR3 DNA: TGTGCCAGCTCACCGAGAGGCACTAAAGAGACCCAGTACTTC; CDR3 protein: CASSPRGTKETQYF
J gene: TRBJ2-1; clone size: NA; V gene: TRBV25-1; D gene: TRBD1; CDR3 DNA: TGTGCTGCCCAGGGGGAATACAATGAGCAGTTCTTC; CDR3 protein: CAAQGEYNEQFF
J gene: TRBJ2-5; clone size: few; V gene: TRBV7-6; D gene: TRBD1; CDR3 DNA: TGTGCCAGCAGCTTAGCGCTCAACAGGGGGCAAGAGACCCAGTACTTC; CDR3 protein: CASSLALNRGQETQYF
J gene: TRBJ1-6; clone size: many; V gene: TRBV27; D gene: NA; CDR3 DNA: TGTGCCAGCAGTTTAATGCAGGGTCCCAATTCACCCCTCCACTTT; CDR3 protein: CASSLMQGPNSPLHF
J gene: TRBJ1-4; clone size: few; V gene: TRBV19; D gene: NA; CDR3 DNA: TGTGCCAGTAGTCAACGGGGTGAAAAACTGTTTTTT; CDR3 protein: CASSQRGEKLFF
J gene: TRBJ1-2; clone size: few; V gene: TRBV5-4; D gene: NA; CDR3 DNA: TGTGCCAGCAGCTCGTATAGGATTACCTATGGCTACACCTTC; CDR3 protein: CASSSYRITYGYTF
J gene: TRBJ2-3; clone size: few; V gene: TRBV20-1; D gene: NA; CDR3 DNA: TGCAGTGCTCCAATTGTGGATACGCAGTATTTT; CDR3 protein: CSAPIVDTQYF
J gene: TRBJ2-7; clone size: NA; V gene: TRBV15; D gene: NA; CDR3 DNA: TGTGCCACCAGCAGAGAGCTAACCTACGAGCAGTACTTC; CDR3 protein: CATSRELTYEQYF
J gene: TRBJ2-3; clone size: few; V gene: TRBV9; D gene: TRBD2; CDR3 DNA: TGTGCCAGCAGCGGAACCGCAACTAGCGGGATGAATACGCAGTATTTT; CDR3 protein: CASSGTATSGMNTQYF
J gene: TRBJ1-2; clone size: few; V gene: TRBV5-4; D gene: TRBD1; CDR3 DNA: TGTGCCACCGGTAGGAATACCGGGACAGGGGGCGATGGCTACACCTTC; CDR3 protein: CATGRNTGTGGDGYTF
J gene: TRBJ1-3; clone size: many; V gene: TRBV28; D gene: TRBD1; CDR3 DNA: TGTGCCAGCAGACCCGGACAGGCGTACGGAAACACCATATATTTT; CDR3 protein: CASRPGQAYGNTIYF
J gene: TRBJ2-6; clone size: NA; V gene: TRBV4-1; D gene: NA; CDR3 DNA: TGCGCCAGCAGCCATGCCGGACGGGCCTCTGGGGCCAACGTCCTGACTTTC; CDR3 protein: CASSHAGRASGANVLTF
J gene: TRBJ2-1; clone size: few; V gene: TRBV7-9; D gene: NA; CDR3 DNA: TGTGCCAGCAGTTCCGGAGAGAGCTCCTACAATGAGCAGTTCTTC; CDR3 protein: CASSSGESSYNEQFF
J gene: TRBJ1-5; clone size: NA; V gene: TRBV5-1; D gene: TRBD1; CDR3 DNA: TGCGCCAGCAGGATGGAGGGGGCTAGCAATCAGCCCCAGCACTTT; CDR3 protein: CASRMEGASNQPQHF
J gene: TRBJ1-1; clone size: NA; V gene: TRBV29-1; D gene: NA; CDR3 DNA: TGCAGCGTTGGGAAAGATGTTAACACTGAAGCTTTCTTT; CDR3 protein: CSVGKDVNTEAFF
J gene: TRBJ1-1; clone size: NA; V gene: TRBV7-2; D gene: TRBD1; CDR3 DNA: TGTGCCAGCAGCTTCCCCCCGGGACAGGGAAAGGTTGAAGCTTTCTTT; CDR3 protein: CASSFPPGQGKVEAFF
J gene: TRBJ2-2; clone size: few; V gene: TRBV2; D gene: NA; CDR3 DNA: TGTGCCAGCAGTACTATGACGGGCACCGGGGAGCTGTTTTTT; CDR3 protein: CASSTMTGTGELFF
J gene: TRBJ2-2; clone size: many; V gene: TRBV2; D gene: TRBD1; CDR3 DNA: TGTGCCAGCAGGAGGGACAGGGGGCCGGCCGGGGAGCTGTTTTTT; CDR3 protein: CASRRDRGPAGELFF
J gene: TRBJ2-5; clone size: few; V gene: TRBV5-1; D gene: NA; CDR3 DNA: TGCGCCAGCAGCTTGGACTCCCTACAAGAGACCCAGTACTTC; CDR3 protein: CASSLDSLQETQYF
J gene: TRBJ1-1; clone size: NA; V gene: TRBV11-2; D gene: NA; CDR3 DNA: TGTGCCAGCAGCTTACAGAGTGAAGCTTTCTTT; CDR3 protein: CASSLQSEAFF
J gene: TRBJ1-5; clone size: many; V gene: TRBV7-9; D gene: TRBD1; CDR3 DNA: TGTGCCAGCAGCTTAGGCAGGGGGGATCAGCCCCAGCATTTT; CDR3 protein: CASSLGRGDQPQHF
J gene: TRBJ2-1; clone size: many; V gene: TRBV14; D gene: NA; CDR3 DNA: TGTGCCAGCAGCTCTGACGGGGGCGGTTTTAGTGAGCAGTTCTTC; CDR3 protein: CASSSDGGGFSEQFF
J gene: TRBJ2-3; clone size: NA; V gene: TRBV4-3; D gene: TRBD1; CDR3 DNA: TGCGCCAGCAGCCAAGAGGTCCCCGGGACAGGGACGCAGTATTTT; CDR3 protein: CASSQEVPGTGTQYF
J gene: TRBJ2-7; clone size: NA; V gene: TRBV7-2; D gene: TRBD1; CDR3 DNA: TGTGCCAGCAGCCGTAACGACAGGGGTTTCGAGCAATACTTC; CDR3 protein: CASSRNDRGFEQYF
J gene: TRBJ1-3; clone size: few; V gene: TRBV18; D gene: NA; CDR3 DNA: TGTGCCAGCTCCCCAGCACGGTCCCTCTCTGGAAACACCATATATTTT; CDR3 protein: CASSPARSLSGNTIYF
J gene: TRBJ2-5; clone size: NA; V gene: TRBV6-5; D gene: NA; CDR3 DNA: TGTGCCAGCAGTTACTGGTTTGGTGAGACCCAGTACTTC; CDR3 protein: CASSYWFGETQYF
J gene: TRBJ2-7; clone size: few; V gene: TRBV7-2; D gene: NA; CDR3 DNA: TGTGCCAGCAGCTTAGTCCTGGGCTCCTACGAGCAGTACTTC; CDR3 protein: CASSLVLGSYEQYF
J gene: TRBJ2-1; clone size: many; V gene: TRBV18; D gene: NA; CDR3 DNA: TGTGCCAGCTCACCAAATTGGGAGGATCGGTTCTTC; CDR3 protein: CASSPNWEDRFF
J gene: TRBJ2-6; clone size: few; V gene: TRBV5-1; D gene: NA; CDR3 DNA: TGCGCCAGCAGCTTAGGCCATTTCTCTGGGGCCAACGTCCTGACTTTC; CDR3 protein: CASSLGHFSGANVLTF